A selection of T cell receptor beta chains follows, all from one sample in a study of T cells in Graves' hyperthyroidism and ophthalmopathy. TCRdb passed the multiplex PCR reads through MiXCR, listing each CDR3 protein once. In the table there are about 300,000 distinct CDR3 sequences, approximately 12% of which are singletons. Sequences were obtained from blood. The receptors originated from a woman in her twenties or thirties with Graves' hyperthyroidism that later progressed to Graves' ophthalmopathy. The CDR3 runs from the conserved cysteine through the conserved F or W. D genes are given only for firm matches. The size entry is marked missing in some rows and otherwise reads once, few, many or a size class.

abundance	v_gene	d_gene	j_gene	CDR3aa	CDR3nt
many	TRBV6-1	TRBD1	TRBJ1-2	CASSTPGQVDGYTF	TGTGCCAGCAGTACACCGGGACAGGTGGATGGCTACACCTTC
many	TRBV30	NA	TRBJ2-7	CAWSWDGSYEQYF	TGTGCCTGGAGCTGGGACGGATCCTACGAGCAGTACTTC
NA	TRBV3-1	NA	TRBJ2-1	CASSPWERSSCNEQFF	TGTGCCAGCAGCCCCTGGGAAAGAAGCTCCTGCAATGAGCAGTTCTTC
many	TRBV20-1	NA	TRBJ2-1	CSAALGVSDEQFF	TGCAGTGCTGCCCTTGGGGTTTCGGATGAGCAGTTCTTC
many	TRBV6-2/TRBV6-3	NA	TRBJ1-2	CASSFIGSLSYGYTF	TGTGCCAGCAGTTTTATCGGCTCCCTCTCCTATGGCTACACCTTC
many	TRBV7-9	NA	TRBJ2-7	CASSPQASYEQYF	TGTGCCAGCAGCCCTCAAGCCTCCTACGAGCAGTACTTC
NA	TRBV6-1	NA	TRBJ2-1	CASNSRGSGNEQFF	TGTGCCAGCAACTCTCGGGGGTCAGGCAATGAGCAGTTCTTC
many	TRBV7-9	TRBD1	TRBJ1-6	CASSGQGALDSPLHF	TGTGCCAGCAGCGGACAGGGGGCATTGGATTCACCCCTCCACTTT
many	TRBV27	NA	TRBJ2-1	CASSLNGNPYNEQFF	TGTGCCAGCAGTTTAAACGGGAACCCCTACAATGAGCAGTTCTTC
many	TRBV29-1	TRBD1	TRBJ2-1	CSVWTGAYNEQFF	TGCAGCGTTTGGACAGGAGCCTACAATGAGCAGTTCTTC
many	TRBV5-5	NA	TRBJ1-1	CASSLAYGREGPEAFF	TGTGCCAGCAGCTTGGCTTATGGCAGGGAGGGCCCTGAAGCTTTCTTT
NA	TRBV24-1	NA	TRBJ2-4	CAIHFQYF	TGTGCAATCCACTTTCAGTACTTC
many	TRBV2	NA	TRBJ1-4	CASRDIRGTEKLFF	TGTGCCAGCAGGGATATCAGGGGTACCGAAAAACTGTTTTTT
many	TRBV11-2	NA	TRBJ2-3	CASSLVTDTQYF	TGTGCCAGCAGCTTAGTTACAGATACGCAGTATTTT
many	TRBV4-3	NA	TRBJ2-3	CASSQEGGTDTQYF	TGCGCCAGCAGCCAAGAAGGAGGCACAGATACGCAGTATTTT
many	TRBV19	TRBD2	TRBJ2-3	CASSIGLAGVTDTQYF	TGTGCCAGTAGTATCGGACTAGCGGGAGTGACAGATACGCAGTATTTT
many	TRBV28	NA	TRBJ2-7	CASSKVQERYEQYF	TGTGCCAGCAGTAAGGTCCAGGAGCGCTACGAGCAGTACTTC
many	TRBV27	NA	TRBJ1-4	CASSRLNEKLFF	TGTGCCAGCAGTCGCCTCAATGAAAAACTGTTTTTT
NA	TRBV28	NA	TRBJ1-2	CASSLGGWGGYTF	TGTGCCAGCAGTTTAGGGGGGTGGGGGGGCTACACCTTC
few	TRBV9	NA	TRBJ1-2	CASSVAGDNYGYTF	TGTGCCAGCAGCGTGGCGGGGGATAACTATGGCTACACCTTC
once	TRBV3-1	TRBD2	TRBJ2-2	CASSLSRGLAGYTGELFF	TGTGCCAGCAGCCTCTCTCGAGGACTAGCGGGGTACACCGGGGAGCTGTTTTTT
few	TRBV9	NA	TRBJ1-2	CASSVADSPNYGYTF	TGTGCCAGCAGCGTAGCTGACAGCCCTAACTATGGCTACACCTTC
many	TRBV3-1	NA	TRBJ2-2	CASSRTPSANTGELFF	TGTGCCAGCAGCCGCACCCCGTCGGCGAACACCGGGGAGCTGTTTTTT
many	TRBV7-9	TRBD2	TRBJ2-5	CASSLLAARETQYF	TGTGCCAGCAGCCTACTAGCGGCCCGGGAGACCCAGTACTTC
many	TRBV6-6	NA	TRBJ2-7	CASSYSSLSVSYEQYF	TGTGCCAGCAGTTACTCGAGCCTATCCGTCTCCTACGAGCAGTACTTC
few	TRBV6-1	TRBD2	TRBJ2-7	CASSRYAGGRNEQYF	TGTGCCAGCAGCAGGTACGCGGGGGGAAGAAACGAGCAGTACTTC
few	TRBV4-3	NA	TRBJ2-6	CASSQGGTGANVLTF	TGCGCCAGCAGCCAAGGAGGGACTGGGGCCAACGTCCTGACTTTC
many	TRBV5-5	NA	TRBJ2-1	CASSFFSGPYNEQFF	TGTGCCAGCAGCTTTTTTTCCGGGCCGTACAATGAGCAGTTCTTC
many	TRBV27	NA	TRBJ2-3	CASSSGVFSTDTQYF	TGTGCCAGCAGTTCAGGGGTGTTTAGCACAGATACGCAGTATTTT
many	TRBV6-1	NA	TRBJ1-1	CASSEELRGFPVAFF	TGTGCCAGCAGTGAAGAATTGAGGGGATTTCCTGTAGCTTTCTTT
many	TRBV29-1	TRBD1	TRBJ1-5	CSVGQGRGGNQPQHF	TGCAGCGTTGGACAGGGTCGGGGTGGCAATCAGCCCCAGCATTTT
many	TRBV30	NA	TRBJ2-5	CAWSPTVRDQTQYF	TGTGCCTGGAGTCCCACCGTTAGAGACCAGACCCAGTACTTC
few	TRBV5-6	TRBD1	TRBJ1-1	CASSSGTGGRGTEAFF	TGTGCCAGCAGTTCCGGGACAGGGGGTAGGGGCACTGAAGCTTTCTTT
many	TRBV6-5	NA	TRBJ1-1	CASSYGPRGPNEAFF	TGTGCCAGCAGTTACGGCCCCAGGGGACCAAATGAAGCTTTCTTT
many	TRBV7-9	TRBD1	TRBJ2-1	CASSYRTGDISASYNEQFF	TGTGCCAGCAGCTACCGGACAGGGGACATCTCGGCGAGCTACAATGAGCAGTTCTTC
many	TRBV28	NA	TRBJ2-1	CASSLPVNEQFF	TGTGCCAGCAGTTTGCCCGTAAATGAGCAGTTCTTC
many	TRBV7-2	TRBD1	TRBJ2-5	CASRTGGWETQYF	TGTGCCAGCAGGACAGGGGGCTGGGAGACCCAGTACTTC
many	TRBV10-3	TRBD1	TRBJ1-4	CAISDQGGGVRKLFF	TGTGCCATCAGTGACCAGGGAGGGGGCGTCCGAAAACTGTTTTTT
many	TRBV7-9	TRBD2	TRBJ2-7	CASSFETSGTYEQYF	TGTGCCAGCAGCTTCGAAACTAGCGGGACTTACGAGCAGTACTTC
NA	TRBV30	NA	TRBJ1-1	CAWSSGAEAFF	TGTGCCTGGAGCTCTGGGGCTGAAGCTTTCTTT
many	TRBV7-2	NA	TRBJ2-1	CASSFLGRGEQFF	TGTGCCAGCAGCTTCCTCGGTAGAGGTGAGCAGTTCTTC
many	TRBV18	NA	TRBJ1-1	CASSQTDVNTEAFF	TGTGCCAGCTCACAGACAGACGTGAACACTGAAGCTTTCTTT
many	TRBV19	TRBD1	TRBJ1-5	CASRQTGAQPQHF	TGTGCCAGTAGGCAGACAGGGGCTCAGCCCCAGCATTTT
many	TRBV6-1	NA	TRBJ2-6	CASKTGANVLTF	TGTGCCAGCAAGACTGGGGCCAACGTCCTGACTTTC
many	TRBV11-2	NA	TRBJ2-2	CASSSVRGAGELFF	TGTGCCAGCAGCTCGGTCAGGGGTGCCGGGGAGCTGTTTTTT
many	TRBV18	NA	TRBJ1-1	CASSGLMNTEAFF	TGTGCCAGCTCAGGGTTAATGAACACTGAAGCTTTCTTT
few	TRBV4-2	NA	TRBJ1-5	CASSSRIQGNNQPQHF	TGTGCCAGCAGCTCTCGCATACAGGGCAACAATCAGCCCCAGCATTTT
NA	TRBV7-9	NA	TRBJ1-2	CASRTGTVYGYTF	TGTGCCAGCAGGACCGGGACGGTCTATGGCTACACCTTC
NA	TRBV25-1	NA	TRBJ2-7	CASSEIGLDVNEQYF	TGTGCCAGCAGTGAAATTGGGCTAGATGTGAATGAGCAGTACTTC
few	TRBV9	NA	TRBJ2-3	CASSPSGTTDTQYF	TGTGCCAGCAGCCCTTCTGGGACCACAGATACGCAGTATTTT
many	TRBV4-1	NA	TRBJ1-3	CASSQEADSGNTIYF	TGCGCCAGCAGCCAAGAGGCGGACTCTGGAAACACCATATATTTT
few	TRBV9	TRBD1	TRBJ2-2	CASSAGGNTGELFF	TGTGCCAGCAGCGCAGGGGGAAACACCGGGGAGCTGTTTTTT
NA	TRBV15	NA	TRBJ2-7	CATSRERLSSYEQYF	TGTGCCACCAGCAGAGAAAGACTGAGCTCCTACGAGCAGTACTTC